The entry below gives a single TCR beta chain sequence along with its context. Its antigen is currently unknown. The sample comes from a study of tumor-infiltrating lymphocytes in localized non-small cell lung cancer. Background on the study: Some samples were collected after neoadjuvant chemotherapy; smokers, never-smokers and several histologies were included. Points from the study as a whole: No T-cell fraction difference was seen between IM1 and IM2 tumors.

V was clipped by 6 bases and J by 0 bases, with 12 bases between them. This CDR3 contains 15 residues. The germline V gene encodes CDR1 SGHDN and CDR2 FVKESK. Sequencing was performed with immunoSEQ multiplex PCR; in TCRdb, only in-frame clones are kept and a portion is missing. The sample shows about 10,000 clones, 60% to 80% of them seen only once. The chain employs TRBV14 and TRBJ2-1, with a possible D match to TRBD1 (6 bases). The sequence derives from a human donor with non-small cell lung cancer. The sequenced sample was lung tumor tissue. The CDR3 DNA follows: TGTGCCAGCAGTTCGAGGGGGAGCTCCTACAATGAGCAGTTCTTC. Translation: CASSSRGSSYNEQFF.